The 17 T cell receptor beta chains presented below share a single source sample, sequenced in a study of response to subunit inactivated influenza vaccine. MiXCR was run by TCRdb on the RT-PCR reads, yielding one entry per CDR3 protein. Of about 570,000 distinct CDR3 sequences listed, 11% are singletons. The same sample was also used in a study of T cells expressing NK-cell markers. That report adds: Synthesis of TCR beta cDNA relied on 5'RACE template switching carrying UMIs.

Source: PBMCs from blood, taken on the day of vaccination. The receptors were gathered from a man aged 50-59 years who received an inactivated influenza vaccine.

In this sample, this clonotype turned up many times. The chain employs TRBV5-6 and TRBJ1-1; no clear D. This CDR3 has 11 amino acids. Germline-derived CDR1 and CDR2 are SGHDT and YYEEEE. V lost 6 bases and J 5 bases, leaving 8 bases between the germline ends. DNA of the CDR3: TGTGCCAGCATCTTCGGTACTGAAGCTTTCTTT. Translation gives CASIFGTEAFF.

This clonotype was counted many times. CDR3 in DNA: TGCGCCAGCAGCACGGGACAAAGGGAAAAACTGTTTTTT. It yields the protein CASSTGQREKLFF. This chain connects TRBV5-1 to TRBJ1-4; D may be TRBD1 (6 bases). Germline V gene lookup returns CDR1 SGHRS and CDR2 YFSETQ. Trimming took 4 bases from V and 8 from J, leaving 12 bases between them. CDR3 length: 13 residues.

V is TRBV5-1 and J is TRBJ2-2; D ambiguous. The V end lost 0 bases, the J end lost 6 bases, and 9 bases lay between the germline ends. This CDR3 has 14 residues. Germline V CDR1 and CDR2: SGHRS, YFSETQ. The chain's CDR3 is CASSLVTSSGELFF. Written as DNA, the CDR3 is TGCGCCAGCAGCTTGGTTACCAGCTCCGGGGAGCTGTTTTTT.

This clonotype was seen a few times. The chain uses TRBV4-3 and TRBJ2-2; D remains ambiguous. CDR3 size: 16 residues. V was clipped by 5 bases and J by 0 bases, with 13 bases between them. Per the germline V gene, CDR1 is LGHNA and CDR2 is YSLEER. Here the CDR3 reads CASSAEPGANTGELFF. The CDR3 bases are TGCGCCAGCAGCGCCGAACCGGGCGCGAACACCGGGGAGCTGTTTTTT.

This clonotype was found a few times. This chain uses TRBV2 with TRBJ2-7; D is possibly TRBD2 (5 bases). Germline values: CDR1 SNHLY, CDR2 FYNNEI. Deletions cut 5 bases from V and 2 bases from J, with 10 bases between. This CDR3 comprises 13 residues. CDR3 DNA: TGTGCCAGCAGTTATGGACTTACCTACGAGCAGTACTTC. It translates to CASSYGLTYEQYF.

The gene calls are TRBV18 and TRBJ1-2; no clear D gene. Germline loops: CDR1 KGHSH, CDR2 LQKENI. CDR3 length: 12 amino acids. V lost 5 bases and J 7 bases, leaving 11 bases between the germline ends. Written as DNA, the CDR3 is TGTGCCAGCTCATACGACCGCTTTGGCTACACCTTC. Translation: CASSYDRFGYTF.

This chain connects TRBV24-1 to TRBJ2-2; a possible D gene is TRBD2 (6 bases). The CDR3 has 14 amino acids. With 5 bases removed from V and 2 bases from J, the gap between germline ends came to 8 bases. Germline-derived CDR1 and CDR2 are KGHDR and SFDVKD. The CDR3 protein is CATSGGTNTGELFF. The CDR3 bases are TGTGCCACCAGTGGTGGGACTAACACCGGGGAGCTGTTTTTT.

Many counts were recorded for this clonotype. The chain carries TRBV5-6 and TRBJ2-7; D might be TRBD1 or TRBD2, each matching 5 bases. Germline CDR1 SGHDT, CDR2 YYEEEE. This CDR3 has 14 residues. V shed 3 bases and J shed 7 bases, with 17 bases lying between them. The CDR3 region has the DNA TGTGCCAGCAGCTGGGGGACCGCTTCCTTGGAGCAGTACTTC. Amino acids: CASSWGTASLEQYF.

The chain combines TRBV6-2 or TRBV6-3 with TRBJ2-7; no reliable D call. Trimming stripped 0 bases from V and 5 bases from J, with 11 bases between. Germline V lookup: CDR1 MNHEY, CDR2 SVGEGT. The CDR3 is 14 amino acids. The DNA for the CDR3 is TGTGCCAGCAGTTACTCTGATGGGTTAGACGAGCAGTACTTC. This encodes CASSYSDGLDEQYF.

This clonotype was seen many times. The chain employs TRBV5-5 and TRBJ1-1; D possibly corresponds to TRBD1 (6 bases). V dropped 4 bases and J dropped 3 bases, with 13 bases sitting between them. Germline lookup yields CDR1 SGHKS and CDR2 YYEKEE (reference sequence). The CDR3 loop spans 14 amino acids. The CDR3 nucleotides read TGTGCCAGCAGCAGGGACACTAGGTACACTGAAGCTTTCTTT. Translating gives CASSRDTRYTEAFF.

The chain couples TRBV29-1 to TRBJ2-7; D might be TRBD2 (5 bases). This CDR3 spans 12 amino acids. V lost 3 bases and J 2 bases, leaving 8 bases between the germline ends. Germline V lookup: CDR1 SQVTM, CDR2 ANQGSEA. CDR3 protein: CSVEEAAYEQYF. CDR3 in DNA: TGCAGCGTTGAGGAAGCGGCCTACGAGCAGTACTTC.

Many counts were recorded for this clonotype. J is TRBJ2-2 and V is TRBV28; D is possibly TRBD1 (6 bases). The V and J ends lost 6 bases and 2 bases respectively, with 13 bases between them. The CDR3 loop spans 15 amino acids. Germline-derived CDR1 and CDR2 are MDHEN and SYDVKM. CDR3 in DNA: TGTGCCAGCAGACCCGCCAGGGGTAACACCGGGGAGCTGTTTTTT. Its translation is CASRPARGNTGELFF. Full variable domain (remainder filled in from reference TRBV28 and TRBJ2-2): DVKVTQSSRYLVKRTGEKVFLECVQDMDHENMFWYRQDPGLGLRLIYFSYDVKMKEKGDIPEGYSVSREKKERFSLILESASTNQTSMYLCASRPARGNTGELFFGEGSRLTVL.

This clonotype was seen a handful of times. In nucleotides, the CDR3 is TGTGCCAGCAGCATGGTGGCGGGACGGAGGAACACTGAAGCTTTCTTT. Protein sequence: CASSMVAGRRNTEAFF. This rearrangement joins TRBV5-6 to TRBJ1-1; weak D call: TRBD1 (5 bases). CDR3 length: 16 amino acids. Germline lookup yields CDR1 SGHDT and CDR2 YYEEEE. Trimming removed 4 bases from V and 1 base from J, with 17 bases in between.

A word on this clonotype: One junction end does not reproduce the germline sequence, and a read error may be involved. The chain uses TRBV6-2 or TRBV6-3 and TRBJ2-1; 9 bases are shared with TRBD2. The CDR3 runs 17 residues. Looked up from germline, CDR1 is MNHEY and CDR2 is SVGEGT. The CDR3 loop is CTSSYSRGRAVDNEQFF. DNA of the CDR3: TGTACCAGCAGTTACTCGCGCGGGAGGGCCGTCGACAATGAGCAGTTCTTC.

This clonotype was seen more than once but under ten times. This chain joins TRBV6-5 and TRBJ2-1; TRBD2 matches 9 bases. This CDR3 has 15 amino acids. V shed 2 bases and J 2 bases; nucleotides not matched to a gene: 1. Germline lookup yields CDR1 MNHEY and CDR2 SVGAGI. The CDR3 reads CASSYAGGAYNEQFF. CDR3 in DNA: TGTGCCAGCAGTTACGCGGGGGGGGCCTACAATGAGCAGTTCTTC.

This chain joins TRBV28 and TRBJ2-7, with 10 bases aligning to TRBD2. V was pared by 4 bases and J by 2 bases, with 8 bases of the junction left unmatched. The V gene's germline CDR1 is MDHEN and CDR2 SYDVKM. This CDR3 comprises 16 residues. CDR3 nucleotides: TGTGCCAGCAGTTCCCCGGGACTAGCGACCACCTACGAGCAGTACTTC. Its protein product is CASSSPGLATTYEQYF.

The sample holds a few counts of this clonotype. The genes are TRBV20-1 and TRBJ2-3, with a weak D call TRBD2 (6 bases). The germline V and J ends were trimmed by 1 base and 4 bases, with 12 bases remaining between them. Germline V gives CDR1 DFQATT, CDR2 SNEGSKA (reference sequence). This CDR3 comprises 14 residues. This CDR3 is CSARGNRDSDTQYF. CDR3 in DNA: TGCAGTGCTAGAGGTAACCGGGACTCAGATACGCAGTATTTT.